The 21 T cell receptor beta chains presented below share a single source sample, sequenced in a study of cytomegalovirus exposure and HLA in healthy donors. The PCR contained 60 Vbeta and 13 Jbeta primers. Method: immunoSEQ multiplex PCR; TCRdb's copy keeps in-frame clones and lacks some. The listing records approximately 180,000 clones. The material sequenced was PBMCs. Receptors originate from a man aged 25-40 years in good health and CMV-seronegative.

The chain couples TRBV5-1 to TRBJ1-1; TRBD1 matches at 7 bases. Germline V gene sequence: CDR1 SGHRS, CDR2 YFSETQ. The CDR3 sequence is 14 residues long. Trimming cost V 4 bases and J 7 bases; bases outside gene matches: 10. This CDR3 reads CASSMKGTDYEAFF. In DNA, the CDR3 is TGCGCCAGCAGCATGAAAGGGACAGACTATGAAGCTTTCTTT.

This chain links TRBV10-1 with TRBJ1-1; D ambiguous. V was pared by 3 bases and J by 11 bases, with 16 bases between. This CDR3 is built from 13 residues. Germline V gives CDR1 WNHNN, CDR2 SYGVQD (reference sequence). CDR3 in amino acids: CASSDQSGRKAFF. The CDR3, as DNA: TGCGCCAGCAGTGATCAATCAGGCCGTAAGGCTTTCTTT.

The chain employs TRBV10-1 and TRBJ2-7; TRBD2 might be the D (6 bases). CDR3 length: 15 amino acids. The V gene's germline CDR1 is WNHNN and CDR2 SYGVQD (reference sequence). Trimming pared 2 bases from V and 0 bases from J, leaving 11 bases between. CDR3 residues: CASSEGPGSSYEQYF. CDR3 nucleotides: TGCGCCAGCAGTGAGGGACCCGGGAGCTCCTACGAGCAGTACTTC.

The V and J genes are TRBV7-6 and TRBJ2-5, with D unclear. The CDR3 runs 13 residues. The germline gives CDR1 SGHVS, CDR2 FNYEAQ. V lost 2 bases to trimming and J lost 2 bases, with 6 bases between them. The CDR3 bases are TGTGCCAGCAGCTTAACTAAGCAAGAGACCCAGTACTTC. This translates into CASSLTKQETQYF.

This sequence joins TRBV18 and TRBJ2-5; weak D call: TRBD2 (5 bases). The CDR3 covers 15 residues. CDR1 is KGHSH and CDR2 is LQKENI in the germline V gene. V shed 6 bases and J shed 5 bases, with 19 bases lying between them. The CDR3 region has the DNA TGTGCCAGCTCCCGGCCTAGTCTACGGAGGGAGACCCAGTACTTC. Translation: CASSRPSLRRETQYF.

For this clone: One end of the junction varies from germline; a read error may be responsible. The rearrangement links TRBV12-5 to TRBJ1-3, with 7 bases aligning to TRBD1. The germline V gene has CDR1 LGHNT and CDR2 FRNRAP. CDR3 size: 17 residues. CDR3 amino acids: CASGLGQQTISGNTIYF. The CDR3 DNA sequence: TGTGCTAGTGGCTTGGGACAGCAAACCATCTCTGGAAACACCATATATTTT.

The rearrangement links TRBV11-2 to TRBJ2-2; the D gene is possibly TRBD2 (6 bases). The CDR3 is 15 amino acids. CDR1 and CDR2 from the germline V gene are SGHAT and FQNNGV. V was pared by 2 bases and J by 2 bases, with 9 bases between. The CDR3 protein is CASSLTDYNTGELFF. CDR3 in DNA: TGTGCCAGCAGCTTAACGGACTATAACACCGGGGAGCTGTTTTTT.

The chain employs TRBV11-2 and TRBJ2-7; the match to TRBD1 covers 7 bases. The CDR3 extends over 16 amino acids. CDR1 and CDR2 (germline): SGHAT, FQNNGV. V was clipped by 5 bases and J by 3 bases; unmatched bases: 13. The CDR3 loop reads CASSPLRRQGVYEQYF. The CDR3 region has the DNA TGTGCCAGCAGCCCACTTAGGCGGCAGGGGGTCTACGAGCAGTACTTC.

V usage is TRBV11-3 and J usage is TRBJ2-3, with 11 bases aligning to TRBD1. Trimming took 4 bases from V and 5 from J; bases not matched to a gene: 2. CDR3 length equals 14 residues. Germline V lookup: CDR1 SGHNT, CDR2 YENEEA. The CDR3 bases are TGTGCCAGCAGCTCGGGACAGGGGGGAGATACGCAGTATTTT. It specifies CASSSGQGGDTQYF.

The chain uses TRBV5-6 and TRBJ2-4; D is uncertain. The CDR3 runs to 15 residues. Germline loops: CDR1 SGHDT, CDR2 YYEEEE. Deletions cut 7 bases from V and 0 bases from J, with 14 bases between. CDR3 coding DNA: TGTGCCAGCCATCGGTTATTACTAGCCAAAAACATTCAGTACTTC. It encodes CASHRLLLAKNIQYF.

V usage is TRBV7-8 and J usage is TRBJ1-5; the D is unclear. Trimming took off 4 bases at V and 7 bases at J, with 17 bases between the two ends. Germline V gene lookup returns CDR1 SGHVS and CDR2 FQNEAQ. The CDR3 is made up of 15 amino acids. The CDR3 is CASSWETPVGQPQHF. The CDR3 DNA is TGTGCCAGCAGCTGGGAGACCCCAGTCGGGCAGCCCCAGCATTTT.

Here the CDR3 DNA reads TGCGCCAGCAGCCATACGGGGGGACTAGCGGTAGATACGCAGTATTTT. It translates to CASSHTGGLAVDTQYF. The genes are TRBV4-1 and TRBJ2-3; 11 positions match TRBD2. Unmatched junction bases numbered 7, after V lost 3 bases and J lost 5 bases. The CDR3 is 16 amino acids. Looked up from germline, CDR1 is MGHRA and CDR2 is YSYEKL.

The CDR3 sequence: CASSVGQGGNSPLHF. CDR3 DNA: TGTGCCAGCAGTGTAGGACAGGGGGGTAATTCACCCCTCCACTTT. V usage is TRBV6-1 and J usage is TRBJ1-6; 10 nucleotides agree with TRBD1. Germline CDR1 MNHNS, CDR2 SASEGT. The V segment lost 4 bases and the J segment 6 bases; nucleotides outside the gene matches: 3. CDR3 length equals 15 residues.

The chain joins TRBV6-5 to TRBJ1-2, with TRBD1 identical over 11 bases. CDR1 is MNHEY and CDR2 is SVGAGI in the germline V gene. The length of the CDR3 is 14 residues. The V gene end was trimmed by 6 bases and the J gene end by 5 bases; junction bases not matched to a gene: 5. The CDR3 DNA sequence: TGTGCCAGCAGAGGACAGGGGGCTGGATATGGCTACACCTTC. It translates to CASRGQGAGYGYTF.

The rearrangement uses TRBV5-8 and TRBJ2-3, with TRBD2 identical over 8 bases. Germline loops: CDR1 SGHTS, CDR2 YDEGEE. CDR3 size: 14 residues. V gave up 5 bases and J gave up 6 bases; unmatched junction bases: 8. DNA of the CDR3: TGTGCCAGCAGGGACGGGGGGGCCAGGGATACGCAGTATTTT. Translation gives CASRDGGARDTQYF. The full variable domain, its missing parts supplied by reference TRBV5-8 and TRBJ2-3, is EAGVTQSPTHLIKTRGQQATLRCSPISGHTSVYWYQQALGLGLQFLLWYDEGEERNRGNFPPRFSGRQFPNYSSELNVNALELEDSALYLCASRDGGARDTQYFGPGTRLTVL.

The chain employs TRBV19 and TRBJ2-1, with TRBD2 matching over 10 bases. The germline gives CDR1 LNHDA, CDR2 SQIVND (reference sequence). The V segment lost 4 bases and the J segment 0 bases; nucleotides outside the gene matches: 6. The CDR3 spans 17 residues. The CDR3 spells CASSSSASGSSYNEQFF. DNA of the CDR3: TGTGCCAGTAGTAGCAGTGCTAGCGGGAGCTCCTACAATGAGCAGTTCTTC. The full variable domain, with the rest looked up from reference TRBV19 and TRBJ2-1, is DGGITQSPKYLFRKEGQNVTLSCEQNLNHDAMYWYRQDPGQGLRLIYYSQIVNDFQKGDIAEGYSVSREKKESFPLTVTSAQKNPTAFYLCASSSSASGSSYNEQFFGPGTRLTVL.

This chain links TRBV27 with TRBJ1-1; TRBD1 agrees at 11 bases. CDR3 length: 17 amino acids. Germline CDR1 and CDR2: MNHEY and SMNVEV (reference sequence). The V segment lost 3 bases and the J segment 4 bases; nucleotides outside the gene matches: 10. The CDR3 here is CASSFLGLGTGGTEAFF. CDR3 sequence (DNA): TGTGCCAGCAGTTTTTTGGGTTTAGGGACAGGGGGCACTGAAGCTTTCTTT.

This sequence joins TRBV6-5 and TRBJ2-1; tentative D call: TRBD1 (6 bases). V lost 6 bases to trimming and J lost 3 bases, with 15 bases between them. The CDR3 runs to 15 residues. The germline gives CDR1 MNHEY, CDR2 SVGAGI. The CDR3 spells CASRPQGPHYNEQFF. The CDR3 nucleotides are TGTGCCAGCAGACCTCAGGGGCCTCACTACAATGAGCAGTTCTTC.

The chain carries TRBV6-1 and TRBJ1-1, with TRBD1 matching 10 bases. Germline V gene lookup returns CDR1 MNHNS and CDR2 SASEGT. Losses at the gene ends were 6 bases for V and 6 bases for J; bases not matched to a gene: 4. The CDR3 sequence is 13 residues long. The CDR3 region is CASRTGGASEAFF. The CDR3 DNA follows: TGTGCCAGCAGGACAGGGGGCGCATCTGAAGCTTTCTTT.

The rearrangement links TRBV11-3 to TRBJ1-2, with 7 bases that match TRBD1. Germline V lookup: CDR1 SGHNT, CDR2 YENEEA. Trimming at V came to 5 bases and at J to 1 base, leaving 7 bases not matched to a gene. CDR3 length: 15 residues. The CDR3 protein is CASSPRQGLNYGYTF. The CDR3 DNA reads as TGTGCCAGCAGCCCGCGACAGGGCCTTAACTATGGCTACACCTTC.

The gene calls are TRBV5-1 and TRBJ1-2, with a tentative D call TRBD1 (6 bases). CDR1 is SGHRS, CDR2 YFSETQ, per germline. The CDR3 covers 15 residues. Trimming removed 0 bases from V and 2 bases from J, with 11 bases in between. The CDR3 DNA sequence: TGCGCCAGCAGCTTGGACTACAGGGCCAACTATGGCTACACCTTC. Amino acids: CASSLDYRANYGYTF.